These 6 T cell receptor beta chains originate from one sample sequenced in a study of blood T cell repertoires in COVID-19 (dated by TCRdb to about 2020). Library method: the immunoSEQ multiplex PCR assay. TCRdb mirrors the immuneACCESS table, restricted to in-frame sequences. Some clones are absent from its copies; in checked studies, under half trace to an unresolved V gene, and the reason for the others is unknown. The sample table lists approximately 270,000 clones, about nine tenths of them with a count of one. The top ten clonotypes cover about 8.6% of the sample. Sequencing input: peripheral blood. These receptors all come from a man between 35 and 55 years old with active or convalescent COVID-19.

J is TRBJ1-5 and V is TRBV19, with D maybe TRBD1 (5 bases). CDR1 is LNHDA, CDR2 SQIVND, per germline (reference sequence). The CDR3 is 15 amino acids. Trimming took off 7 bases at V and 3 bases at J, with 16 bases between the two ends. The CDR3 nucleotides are TGTGCCAGTACCCATAATCGACAGTACAATCAGCCCCAGCATTTT. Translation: CASTHNRQYNQPQHF.

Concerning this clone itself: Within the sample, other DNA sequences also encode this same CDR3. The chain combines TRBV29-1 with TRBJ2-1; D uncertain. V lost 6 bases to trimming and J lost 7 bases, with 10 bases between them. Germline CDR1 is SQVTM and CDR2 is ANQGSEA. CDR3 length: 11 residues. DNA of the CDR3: TGCAGCGTAGAACAGTATAATGAGCAGTTCTTC. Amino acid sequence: CSVEQYNEQFF.

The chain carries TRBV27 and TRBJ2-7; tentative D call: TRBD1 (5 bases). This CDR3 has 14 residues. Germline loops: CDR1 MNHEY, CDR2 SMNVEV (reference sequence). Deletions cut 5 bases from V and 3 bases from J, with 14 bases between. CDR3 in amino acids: CASSRYGAYYEQYF. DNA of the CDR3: TGTGCCAGCAGTCGGTATGGGGCCTACTACGAGCAGTACTTC.

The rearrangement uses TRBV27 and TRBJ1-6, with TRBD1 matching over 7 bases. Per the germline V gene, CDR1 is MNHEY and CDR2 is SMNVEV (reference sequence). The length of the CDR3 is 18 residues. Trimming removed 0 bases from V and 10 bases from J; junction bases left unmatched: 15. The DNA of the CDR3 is TGTGCCAGCAGTTTATCACAAACAGGGGTGGCTCGAGGGTCACCCCTCCACTTT. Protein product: CASSLSQTGVARGSPLHF.

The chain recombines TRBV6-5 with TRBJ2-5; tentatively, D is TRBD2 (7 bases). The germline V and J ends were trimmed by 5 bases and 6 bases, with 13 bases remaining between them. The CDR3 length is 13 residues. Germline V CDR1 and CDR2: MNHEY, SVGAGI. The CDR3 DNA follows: TGTGCCAGCAGTCCGGGGGGCCTTCAGACCCAGTACTTC. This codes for CASSPGGLQTQYF.

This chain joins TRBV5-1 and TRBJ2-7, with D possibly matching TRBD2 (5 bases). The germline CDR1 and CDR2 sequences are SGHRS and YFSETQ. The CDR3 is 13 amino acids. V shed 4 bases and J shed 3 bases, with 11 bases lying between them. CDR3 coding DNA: TGCGCCAGCAGCCCGGGGAACAACTACGAGCAGTACTTC. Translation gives CASSPGNNYEQYF. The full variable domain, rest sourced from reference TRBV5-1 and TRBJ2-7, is KAGVTQTPRYLIKTRGQQVTLSCSPISGHRSVSWYQQTPGQGLQFLFEYFSETQRNKGNFPGRFSGRQFSNSRSEMNVSTLELGDSALYLCASSPGNNYEQYFGPGTRLTVT.